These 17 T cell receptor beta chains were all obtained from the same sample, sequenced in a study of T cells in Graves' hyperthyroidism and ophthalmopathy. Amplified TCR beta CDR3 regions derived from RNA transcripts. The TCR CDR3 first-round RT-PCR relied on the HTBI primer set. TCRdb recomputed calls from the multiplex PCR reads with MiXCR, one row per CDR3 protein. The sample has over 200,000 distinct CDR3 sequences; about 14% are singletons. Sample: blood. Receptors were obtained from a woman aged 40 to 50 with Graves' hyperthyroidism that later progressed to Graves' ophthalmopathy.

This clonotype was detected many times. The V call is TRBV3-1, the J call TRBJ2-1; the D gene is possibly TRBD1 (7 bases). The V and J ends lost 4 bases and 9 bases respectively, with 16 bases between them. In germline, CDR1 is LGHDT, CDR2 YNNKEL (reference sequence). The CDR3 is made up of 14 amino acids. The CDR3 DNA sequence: TGTGCCAGCAGCCTAGGGGGCGGGATGGTTGAGCAGTTCTTC. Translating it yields CASSLGGGMVEQFF.

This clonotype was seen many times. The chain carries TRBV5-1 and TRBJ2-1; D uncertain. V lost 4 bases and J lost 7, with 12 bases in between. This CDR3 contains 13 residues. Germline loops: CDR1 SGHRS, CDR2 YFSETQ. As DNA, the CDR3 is TGCGCCAGCAGCCCGCTGGGATGGAATGAGCAGTTCTTC. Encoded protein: CASSPLGWNEQFF.

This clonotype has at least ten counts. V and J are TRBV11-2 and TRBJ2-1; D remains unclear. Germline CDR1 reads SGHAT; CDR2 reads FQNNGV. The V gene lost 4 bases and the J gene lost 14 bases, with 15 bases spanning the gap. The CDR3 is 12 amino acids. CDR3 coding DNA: TGTGCCAGCAGCTCACAAGCTGCAAGGGAGTTCTTC. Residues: CASSSQAAREFF.

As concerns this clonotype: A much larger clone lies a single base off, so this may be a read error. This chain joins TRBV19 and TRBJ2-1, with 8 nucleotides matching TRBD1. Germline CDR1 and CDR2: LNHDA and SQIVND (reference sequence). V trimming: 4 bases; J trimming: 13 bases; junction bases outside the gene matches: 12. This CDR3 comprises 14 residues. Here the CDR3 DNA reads TGTGCCAGTAGTACCAGGGACAGGTACCCCGGTCAGTTCTTC. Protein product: CASSTRDRYPGQFF.

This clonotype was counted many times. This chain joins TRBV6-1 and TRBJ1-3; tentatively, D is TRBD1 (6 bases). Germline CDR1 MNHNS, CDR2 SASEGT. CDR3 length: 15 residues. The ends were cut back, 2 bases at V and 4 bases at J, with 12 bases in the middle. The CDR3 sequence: CASSEPAGVGNTIYF. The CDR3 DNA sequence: TGTGCCAGCAGTGAACCGGCAGGGGTCGGAAACACCATATATTTT.

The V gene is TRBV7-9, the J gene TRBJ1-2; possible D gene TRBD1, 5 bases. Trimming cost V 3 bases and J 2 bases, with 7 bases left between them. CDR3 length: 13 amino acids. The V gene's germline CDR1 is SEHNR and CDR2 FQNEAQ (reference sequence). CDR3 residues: CASSLGQNYGYTF. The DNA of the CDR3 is TGTGCCAGCAGCTTGGGGCAGAACTATGGCTACACCTTC.

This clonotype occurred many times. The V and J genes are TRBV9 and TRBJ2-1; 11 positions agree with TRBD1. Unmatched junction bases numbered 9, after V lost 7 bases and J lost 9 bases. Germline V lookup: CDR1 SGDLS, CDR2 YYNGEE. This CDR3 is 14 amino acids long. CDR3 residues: CASRTGTGGGEQFF. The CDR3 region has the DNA TGTGCCAGCCGGACCGGGACAGGGGGTGGTGAGCAGTTCTTC.

The CDR3, as DNA: TGTGCCAGTAGTACACTCGGGGTGAACACCGGGGAGCTGTTTTTT. It encodes CASSTLGVNTGELFF. The gene calls are TRBV19 and TRBJ2-2, with D tentatively TRBD2 (5 bases). Germline V CDR1 and CDR2: LNHDA, SQIVND (reference sequence). With 4 bases removed from V and 1 base from J, the gap between germline ends came to 10 bases. This CDR3 comprises 15 residues.

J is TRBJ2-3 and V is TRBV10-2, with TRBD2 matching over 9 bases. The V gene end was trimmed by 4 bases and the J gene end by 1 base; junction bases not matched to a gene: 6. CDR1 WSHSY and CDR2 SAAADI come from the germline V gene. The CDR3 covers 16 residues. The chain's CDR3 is CASSGFLAGRTDTQYF. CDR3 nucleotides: TGCGCCAGCAGTGGTTTCCTAGCGGGACGCACAGATACGCAGTATTTT.

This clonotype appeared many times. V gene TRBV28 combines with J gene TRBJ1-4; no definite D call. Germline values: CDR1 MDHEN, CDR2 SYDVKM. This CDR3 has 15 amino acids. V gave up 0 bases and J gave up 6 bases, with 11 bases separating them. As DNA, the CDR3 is TGTGCCAGCAGTTTATGGGCAGGACGGGATGAAAAACTGTTTTTT. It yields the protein CASSLWAGRDEKLFF. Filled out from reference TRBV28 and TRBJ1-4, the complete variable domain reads DVKVTQSSRYLVKRTGEKVFLECVQDMDHENMFWYRQDPGLGLRLIYFSYDVKMKEKGDIPEGYSVSREKKERFSLILESASTNQTSMYLCASSLWAGRDEKLFFGSGTQLSVL.

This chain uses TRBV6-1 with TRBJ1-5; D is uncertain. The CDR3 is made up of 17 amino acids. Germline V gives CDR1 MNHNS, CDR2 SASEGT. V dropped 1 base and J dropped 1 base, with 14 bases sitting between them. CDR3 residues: CASSEGEKGASNQPQHF. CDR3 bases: TGTGCCAGCAGTGAAGGGGAAAAGGGCGCAAGCAATCAGCCCCAGCATTTT.

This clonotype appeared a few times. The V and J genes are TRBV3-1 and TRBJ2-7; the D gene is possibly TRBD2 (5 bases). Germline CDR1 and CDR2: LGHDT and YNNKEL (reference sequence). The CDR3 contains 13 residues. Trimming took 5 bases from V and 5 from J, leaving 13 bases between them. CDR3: CASSDVGINEQYF. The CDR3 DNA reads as TGTGCCAGCAGCGATGTCGGGATTAACGAGCAGTACTTC.

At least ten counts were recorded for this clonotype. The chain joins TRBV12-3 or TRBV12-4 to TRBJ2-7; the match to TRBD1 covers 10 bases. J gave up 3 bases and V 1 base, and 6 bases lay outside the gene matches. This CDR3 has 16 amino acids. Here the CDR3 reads CASSLGTGTGDYEQYF. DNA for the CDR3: TGTGCCAGCAGTTTAGGAACCGGGACAGGGGACTACGAGCAGTACTTC.

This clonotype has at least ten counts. The CDR3 DNA follows: TGTGCCAGCAGAACAAAAACGGGACAGGGCCTCGAAAAACTGTTTTTT. This sequence encodes CASRTKTGQGLEKLFF. The chain has TRBV6-1 and TRBJ1-4, with 9 bases lining up with TRBD1. The length of the CDR3 is 16 residues. CDR1 and CDR2 (germline): MNHNS, SASEGT. The V and J ends lost 6 bases and 8 bases, in that order; junction bases with no gene match: 13.

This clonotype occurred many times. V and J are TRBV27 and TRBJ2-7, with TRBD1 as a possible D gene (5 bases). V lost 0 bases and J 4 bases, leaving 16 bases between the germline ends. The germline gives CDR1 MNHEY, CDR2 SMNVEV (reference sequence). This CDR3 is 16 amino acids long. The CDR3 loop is CASSLSRWQGNYEQYF. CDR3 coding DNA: TGTGCCAGCAGTTTATCGCGATGGCAGGGCAATTACGAGCAGTACTTC.

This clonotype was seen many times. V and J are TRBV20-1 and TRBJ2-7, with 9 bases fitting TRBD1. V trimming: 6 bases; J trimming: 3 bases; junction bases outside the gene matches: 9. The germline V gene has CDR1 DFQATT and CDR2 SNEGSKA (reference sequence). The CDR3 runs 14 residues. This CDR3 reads CSARDRENLYEQYF. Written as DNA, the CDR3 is TGCAGTGCCCGGGACAGGGAAAACCTCTACGAGCAGTACTTC.

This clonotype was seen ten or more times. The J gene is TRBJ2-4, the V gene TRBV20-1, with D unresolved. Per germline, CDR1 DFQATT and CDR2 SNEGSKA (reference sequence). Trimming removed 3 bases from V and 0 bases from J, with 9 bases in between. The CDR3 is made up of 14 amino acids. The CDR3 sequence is CSARGKLAKNIQYF. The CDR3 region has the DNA TGCAGTGCTAGGGGAAAACTAGCCAAAAACATTCAGTACTTC.